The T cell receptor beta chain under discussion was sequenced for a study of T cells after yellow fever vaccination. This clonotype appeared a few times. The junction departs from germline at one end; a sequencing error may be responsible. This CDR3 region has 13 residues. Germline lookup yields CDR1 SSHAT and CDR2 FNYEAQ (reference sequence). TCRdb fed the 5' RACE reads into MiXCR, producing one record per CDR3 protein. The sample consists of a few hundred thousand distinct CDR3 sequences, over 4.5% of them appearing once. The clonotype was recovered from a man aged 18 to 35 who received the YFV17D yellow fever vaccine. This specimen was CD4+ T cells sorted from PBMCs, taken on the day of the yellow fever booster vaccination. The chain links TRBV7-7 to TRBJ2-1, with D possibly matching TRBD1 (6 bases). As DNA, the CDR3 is TGTGCTAGCAGCGTGGACAGTTACAATGAGCAGTTCTTC. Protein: CASSVDSYNEQFF.